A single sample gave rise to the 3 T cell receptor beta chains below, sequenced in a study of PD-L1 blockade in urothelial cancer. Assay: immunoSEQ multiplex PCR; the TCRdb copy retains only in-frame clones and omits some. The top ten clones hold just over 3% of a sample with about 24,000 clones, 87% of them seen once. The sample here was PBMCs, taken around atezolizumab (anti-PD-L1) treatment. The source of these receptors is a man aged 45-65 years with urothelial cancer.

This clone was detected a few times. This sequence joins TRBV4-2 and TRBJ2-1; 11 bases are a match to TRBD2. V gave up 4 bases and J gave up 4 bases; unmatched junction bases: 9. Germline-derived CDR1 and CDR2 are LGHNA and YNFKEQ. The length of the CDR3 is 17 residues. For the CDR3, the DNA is TGTGCCAGCAGCCCTGGGACTAGCGGTCCGGTATACAATGAGCAGTTCTTC. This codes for CASSPGTSGPVYNEQFF.

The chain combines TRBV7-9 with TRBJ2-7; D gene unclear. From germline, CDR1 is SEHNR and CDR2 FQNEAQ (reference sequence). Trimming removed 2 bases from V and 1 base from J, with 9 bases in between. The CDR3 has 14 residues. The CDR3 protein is CASSLSSQSYEQYF. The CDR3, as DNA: TGTGCCAGCAGCTTATCTTCTCAGTCCTACGAGCAGTACTTC. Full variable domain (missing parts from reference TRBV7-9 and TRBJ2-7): DTGVSQNPRHKITKRGQNVTFRCDPISEHNRLYWYRQTLGQGPEFLTYFQNEAQLEKSRLLSDRFSAERPKGSFSTLEIQRTEQGDSAMYLCASSLSSQSYEQYFGPGTRLTVT.

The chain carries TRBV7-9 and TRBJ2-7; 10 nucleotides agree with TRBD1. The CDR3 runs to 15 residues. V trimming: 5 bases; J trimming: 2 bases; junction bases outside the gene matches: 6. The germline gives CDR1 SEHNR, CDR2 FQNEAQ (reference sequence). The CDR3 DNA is TGTGCCAGCAGCCGAGGACAGGGGGGCACCTACGAGCAGTACTTC. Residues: CASSRGQGGTYEQYF.